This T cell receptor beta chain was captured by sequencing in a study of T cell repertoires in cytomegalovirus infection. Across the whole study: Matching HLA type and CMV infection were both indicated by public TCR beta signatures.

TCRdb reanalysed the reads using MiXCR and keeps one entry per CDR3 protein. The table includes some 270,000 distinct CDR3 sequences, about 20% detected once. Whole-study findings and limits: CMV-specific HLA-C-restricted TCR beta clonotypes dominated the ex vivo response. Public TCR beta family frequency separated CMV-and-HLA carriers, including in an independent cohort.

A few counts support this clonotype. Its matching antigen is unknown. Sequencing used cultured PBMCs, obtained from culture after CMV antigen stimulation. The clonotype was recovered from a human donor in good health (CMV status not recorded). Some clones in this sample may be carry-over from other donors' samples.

In DNA form, the CDR3 reads TGTGCTAGTGGTTTAGCAGGGGGAAACAATGAGCAGTTCTTC. It codes for CASGLAGGNNEQFF. The V and J genes are TRBV12-5 and TRBJ2-1; 7 bases line up with TRBD1. Germline values: CDR1 LGHNT, CDR2 FRNRAP. This CDR3 is built from 14 residues. After removal of 3 bases from V and 5 bases from J, the junction contained 4 bases not matched to a gene.